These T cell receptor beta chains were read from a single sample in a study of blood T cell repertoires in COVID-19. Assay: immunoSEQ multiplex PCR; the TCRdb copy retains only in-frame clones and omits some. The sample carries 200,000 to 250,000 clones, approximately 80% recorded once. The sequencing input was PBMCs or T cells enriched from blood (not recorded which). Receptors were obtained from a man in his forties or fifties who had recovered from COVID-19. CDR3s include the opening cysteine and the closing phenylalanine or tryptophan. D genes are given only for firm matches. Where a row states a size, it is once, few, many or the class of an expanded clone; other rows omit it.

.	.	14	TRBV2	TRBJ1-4	TGTGCCAGCAATGGGGACATGATTGGGGAAAAACTGTTTTTT	CASNGDMIGEKLFF
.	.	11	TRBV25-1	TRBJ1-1	TGTGCCAGCAGTCATAACACTGAAGCTTTCTTT	CASSHNTEAFF
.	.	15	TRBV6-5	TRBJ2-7	TGTGCCAGCAGTTACGGGGTAGGGGGAAGCTACGAGCAGTACTTC	CASSYGVGGSYEQYF
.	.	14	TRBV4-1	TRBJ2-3	TGCGCCAGCAGTCCGGGGACTAGCACAGATACGCAGTATTTT	CASSPGTSTDTQYF
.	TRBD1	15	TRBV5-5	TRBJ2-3	TGTGCCAGCAGCCCGACACAGGGGGGTGTAGATACGCAGTATTTT	CASSPTQGGVDTQYF
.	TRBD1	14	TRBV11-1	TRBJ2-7	TGTGCCAGCAGCTTATCGACAGGGGCCTACGAGCAGTACTTC	CASSLSTGAYEQYF
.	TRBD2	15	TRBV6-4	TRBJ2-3	TGTGCCAGCAGTGACTCTAGCGGGGGGGCAGATACGCAGTATTTT	CASSDSSGGADTQYF
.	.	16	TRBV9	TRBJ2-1	TGTGCCAGCAGCGTAGTCGGCAGGGGCTTCTACAATGAGCAGTTCTTC	CASSVVGRGFYNEQFF
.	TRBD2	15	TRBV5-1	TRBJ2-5	TGCGCCAGCAGCCCTAGCGGGGGTCCCCAAGAGACCCAGTACTTC	CASSPSGGPQETQYF
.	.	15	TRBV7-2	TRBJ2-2	TGTGCCAGCAGCTTTAGCGGTACGAACACCGGGGAGCTGTTTTTT	CASSFSGTNTGELFF
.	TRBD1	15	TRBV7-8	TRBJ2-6	TGTGCCAGCAGCCTCGGGACAGCTGGGGCCAACGTCCTGACTTTC	CASSLGTAGANVLTF
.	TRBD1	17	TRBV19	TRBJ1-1	TGTGCCAGTAGTATTTGGGGTCCGGGACAGGGGGACACTGAAGCTTTCTTT	CASSIWGPGQGDTEAFF
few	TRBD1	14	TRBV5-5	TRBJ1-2	TGTGCCAGCAGCCCGACAGGGTTTATCTATGGCTACACCTTC	CASSPTGFIYGYTF
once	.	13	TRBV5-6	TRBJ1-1	TGTGCCAGCAGCGTGGGGGGGACAACTGAAGCTTTCTTT	CASSVGGTTEAFF
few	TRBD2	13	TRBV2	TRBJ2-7	TGTGCCATCCCGGGGGGGGCGGGCTACGAGCAGTACTTC	CAIPGGAGYEQYF
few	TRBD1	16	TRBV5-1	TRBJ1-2	TGCGCCAGCAGCTTGGGGGGACAGGGCGGTAACTATGGCTACACCTTC	CASSLGGQGGNYGYTF
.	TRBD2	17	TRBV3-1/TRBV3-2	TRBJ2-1	TGTGCCAGCAGCCAAGCGGGAAGACTAGCGGGAGTGGGAGAGCAGTTCTTC	CASSQAGRLAGVGEQFF
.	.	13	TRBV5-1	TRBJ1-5	TGCGCCAGCAGCTTGGCTCCGGATCAGCCCCAGCATTTT	CASSLAPDQPQHF
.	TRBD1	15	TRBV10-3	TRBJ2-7	TGTGCCATCAGTGAGGAGGGGGCGCCGACCTACGAGCAGTACTTC	CAISEEGAPTYEQYF
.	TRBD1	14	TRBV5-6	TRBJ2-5	TGTGCCAGCAGCTCAGGCAGGGGGCACGAGACCCAGTACTTC	CASSSGRGHETQYF
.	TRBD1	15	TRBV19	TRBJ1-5	TGTGCCAGTAGAACAGGGGGCGCGGGCAATCAGCCCCAGCATTTT	CASRTGGAGNQPQHF
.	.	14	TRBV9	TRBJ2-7	TGTGCCAGCAGCGTAGATCGGGGGGCGGGTGAGCAGTACTTC	CASSVDRGAGEQYF
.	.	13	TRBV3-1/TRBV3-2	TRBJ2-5	TGTGCCAGCAGCCATGTTGGCGGCGAGACCCAGTACTTC	CASSHVGGETQYF
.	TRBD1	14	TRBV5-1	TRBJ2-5	TGCGCCAGCAGCTTTACAGGGGGCAGGGAGACCCAGTACTTC	CASSFTGGRETQYF
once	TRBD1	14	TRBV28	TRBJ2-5	TGTGCCAGCAGTTTGACAGGGGGCCAAGAGACCCAGTACTTC	CASSLTGGQETQYF
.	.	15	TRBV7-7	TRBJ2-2	TGTGCCAGCACCTCTAAACTCAGGGAGGCCGGGGAGCTGTTTTTT	CASTSKLREAGELFF
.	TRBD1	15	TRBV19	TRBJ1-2	TGTGCCAGTAGTACCTCCCTGGGACAGAGCTATGGCTACACCTTC	CASSTSLGQSYGYTF
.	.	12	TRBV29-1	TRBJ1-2	TGCAGCGTCGCGCCAACTAACTATGGCTACACCTTC	CSVAPTNYGYTF
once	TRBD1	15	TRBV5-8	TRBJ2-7	TGTGCCAGCAGATCTGACAGGGGGCTTATCTACGAGCAGTACTTC	CASRSDRGLIYEQYF